These 9 T cell receptor beta chains came from one sample sequenced in a study of CD8 T cells in Susac syndrome. The RNA, about 0.45 to 1 ug, was put through reverse transcription using random hexamers. One entry per CDR3 protein results from TCRdb running MiXCR on the immunoSEQ multiplex PCR reads. The repertoire holds about 100,000 distinct CDR3 sequences, with about 95% as singletons. The source material was CD8+ T cells from PBMCs. All receptors derive from a human donor with Susac syndrome.

V gene TRBV15 combines with J gene TRBJ2-6; unclear D gene. Germline assignment: CDR1 LNHNV and CDR2 YYDKDF (reference sequence). With 0 bases removed from V and 0 bases from J, the gap between germline ends came to 12 bases. The CDR3 contains 18 residues. CDR3 sequence: CATSRDSTPTSGANVLTF. The CDR3 DNA reads as TGTGCCACCAGCAGAGATTCGACACCTACCTCTGGGGCCAACGTCCTGACTTTC.

The gene calls are TRBV5-5 and TRBJ2-7, with no clear D. Germline V gene data show CDR1 as SGHKS and CDR2 as YYEKEE (reference sequence). The germline V and J ends were trimmed by 0 bases and 1 base, with 2 bases remaining between them. The CDR3 spans 12 residues. The CDR3 nucleotides are TGTGCCAGCAGCTTGGAATCCTACGAGCAGTACTTC. This translates into CASSLESYEQYF.

This chain joins TRBV12-3 or TRBV12-4 and TRBJ1-6; weak D call: TRBD1 (6 bases). V was cut by 2 bases and J by 6 bases, with 14 bases left in between. The CDR3 contains 16 residues. CDR3 DNA sequence: TGTGCCAGCAGTTTAAGACAGGAAGAGGTTAATTCACCCCTCCACTTT. This codes for CASSLRQEEVNSPLHF.

This chain's CDR3 is CASSLVSSPASYEQYF. CDR3 nucleotides: TGTGCCAGCAGCTTAGTTTCTTCCCCGGCCTCCTACGAGCAGTACTTC. This chain links TRBV7-8 with TRBJ2-7; D gene uncertain. Per the germline V gene, CDR1 is SGHVS and CDR2 is FQNEAQ. This CDR3 comprises 16 residues. V lost 1 base and J lost 0, with 13 bases in between. The whole variable domain, remainder taken from reference TRBV7-8 and TRBJ2-7, is GAGVSQSPRYKVAKRGQDVALRCDPISGHVSLFWYQQALGQGPEFLTYFQNEAQLDKSGLPSDRFFAERPEGSVSTLKIQRTQQEDSAVYLCASSLVSSPASYEQYFGPGTRLTVT.

This chain connects TRBV27 to TRBJ2-7; TRBD1 aligns across 7 bases. This CDR3 has 12 amino acids. Unmatched junction bases numbered 7, after V lost 5 bases and J lost 9 bases. The germline gives CDR1 MNHEY, CDR2 SMNVEV (reference sequence). CDR3 nucleotide sequence: TGTGCCAGCAGTCCACCGGGACAGCTGCAGTACTTC. Translation: CASSPPGQLQYF.

The rearrangement uses TRBV9 and TRBJ2-5, with 7 bases that match TRBD1. The CDR3 spans 15 residues. J gave up 5 bases and V 0 bases, and 7 bases lay outside the gene matches. Germline assignment: CDR1 SGDLS and CDR2 YYNGEE. CDR3 residues: CASSVGRQGWETQYF. The CDR3 DNA is TGTGCCAGCAGCGTAGGGAGACAGGGTTGGGAGACCCAGTACTTC.

The chain carries TRBV5-1 and TRBJ1-1, with 7 bases aligning to TRBD1. This CDR3 region has 14 residues. In germline, CDR1 is SGHRS, CDR2 YFSETQ. Trimming took 5 bases from V and 2 from J; bases not matched to a gene: 6. CDR3 loop: CASSWGQQNTEAFF. The CDR3 DNA is TGCGCCAGCAGTTGGGGACAGCAAAACACTGAAGCTTTCTTT.

The chain is built from TRBV15 and TRBJ2-6; possible D gene TRBD2, 6 bases. Trimming took 4 bases from V and 2 from J, leaving 12 bases between them. This CDR3 region has 16 residues. The germline gives CDR1 LNHNV, CDR2 YYDKDF (reference sequence). CDR3 nucleotide sequence: TGTGCCACCAGCACCCACCTAGCGCCTGGGGCCAACGTCCTGACTTTC. It encodes CATSTHLAPGANVLTF.

The chain's CDR3 is CSVELYAGELFF. The CDR3 nucleotides read TGCAGCGTTGAACTTTACGCTGGGGAGCTGTTTTTT. The chain is built from TRBV29-1 and TRBJ2-2; D unclear. The V end lost 2 bases, the J end lost 8 bases, and 9 bases lay between the germline ends. Germline V gives CDR1 SQVTM, CDR2 ANQGSEA. The CDR3 is made up of 12 amino acids.